Listed below are T cell receptor beta chains from one sample, sequenced in a study of graft-versus-host responses after intestinal transplantation. Data came from immunoSEQ multiplex PCR; TCRdb stores just in-frame clones and leaves some out. Found here are approximately 75,000 clones, around 96% of them singletons; the top ten hold around 0.57%. Their recognized antigens are unknown. Sequenced material: unstimulated CD8+ T cells sorted from spleen or lymph node cells, taken before intestinal transplant. These TCRs come from a human donor who received an intestinal transplant. The CDR3 runs from the conserved cysteine through the conserved F or W. D genes are given only for firm matches. Where a row states a size, it is once, few, many or the class of an expanded clone; other rows omit it.

J,size,V,D,CDR3,DNA
TRBJ1-1,NA,TRBV13,NA,CASSLRSNTEAFF,TGTGCCAGCAGCTTAAGATCGAACACTGAAGCTTTCTTT
TRBJ2-7,NA,TRBV6-1,TRBD1,CASSEFSGQRAYEQYF,TGTGCCAGCAGTGAATTCTCGGGACAGCGAGCCTACGAGCAGTACTTC
TRBJ2-1,NA,TRBV5-4,NA,CASSLWYGGNEQFF,TGTGCCAGCAGCTTGTGGTATGGGGGGAATGAGCAGTTCTTC
TRBJ1-2,NA,TRBV7-9,NA,CASSGPAETFSYGYTF,TGTGCCAGCAGCGGACCCGCCGAGACTTTTAGCTATGGCTACACCTTC
TRBJ1-1,NA,TRBV11-1,NA,CASSLPTAMNTEAFF,TGTGCCAGCAGCTTACCGACAGCCATGAACACTGAAGCTTTCTTT
TRBJ1-4,once,TRBV11-2,NA,CASSSIGGRSNEKLFF,TGTGCCAGCAGCTCGATAGGGGGACGGTCTAATGAAAAACTGTTTTTT
TRBJ1-2,NA,TRBV15,NA,CATSRGSADANYGYTF,TGTGCCACCAGCAGAGGGTCAGCCGACGCTAACTATGGCTACACCTTC
TRBJ2-7,NA,TRBV29-1,NA,CSVVHSYEQYF,TGCAGCGTTGTTCATAGCTACGAGCAGTACTTC
TRBJ1-3,NA,TRBV7-8,NA,CASSLGHASSGNTIYF,TGTGCCAGCAGCTTAGGGCACGCCAGCTCTGGAAACACCATATATTTT
TRBJ2-7,NA,TRBV7-8,TRBD2,CASSLVDCGRARCEQYF,TGTGCCAGCAGCTTAGTAGACTGCGGGAGGGCCCGCTGCGAGCAGTACTTC
TRBJ2-1,NA,TRBV6-1,NA,CASSAPGSDEQFF,TGTGCCAGCAGTGCCCCAGGGAGCGATGAGCAGTTCTTC
TRBJ2-7,NA,TRBV5-1,NA,CASSFLTEFNEQYF,TGCGCCAGCAGCTTTCTTACAGAGTTCAACGAGCAGTACTTC
TRBJ1-3,NA,TRBV4-1,TRBD1,CASSPLDRETGNTIYF,TGCGCCAGCAGCCCCCTGGACAGGGAAACTGGAAACACCATATATTTT
TRBJ2-1,NA,TRBV6-4,TRBD2,CASSETSGLPAEQFF,TGTGCCAGCAGTGAAACTAGCGGGCTACCGGCTGAGCAGTTCTTC
TRBJ2-2,NA,TRBV4-1,NA,CASSQEGSQLGTGELFF,TGCGCCAGCAGCCAAGAGGGTAGCCAACTGGGCACCGGGGAGCTGTTTTTT
TRBJ1-4,NA,TRBV6-5,NA,CASSYDRRGGMEKLFF,TGTGCCAGCAGTTACGACAGGCGGGGGGGTATGGAAAAACTGTTTTTT
TRBJ2-5,NA,TRBV11-2,TRBD2,CASSLIFGTSGIKETQYF,TGTGCCAGCAGCTTAATATTCGGGACTAGCGGAATTAAAGAGACCCAGTACTTC
TRBJ2-7,NA,TRBV9,TRBD2,CASSVFELAGTYEQYF,TGTGCCAGCAGCGTATTTGAACTAGCGGGTACCTACGAGCAGTACTTC
TRBJ2-1,NA,TRBV2,TRBD2,CASEGSTGVAGVRTYNEQFF,TGTGCCAGCGAGGGGAGCACCGGAGTAGCGGGAGTGCGAACCTACAATGAGCAGTTCTTC
TRBJ2-1,NA,TRBV6-5,NA,CASSYRRYYEQFF,TGTGCCAGCAGTTACCGCAGATACTATGAGCAGTTCTTC
TRBJ2-1,NA,TRBV6-5,NA,CASKASDNEQFF,TGTGCCAGCAAAGCTAGCGACAATGAGCAGTTCTTC
TRBJ2-7,NA,TRBV4-1,NA,CASSQAGLSHEQYF,TGCGCCAGCAGCCAGGCCGGACTTTCCCACGAGCAGTACTTC
TRBJ2-3,NA,TRBV28,TRBD2,CASSLPSSLAGEPVYTDTQYF,TGTGCCAGCAGTTTACCCTCTTCTCTAGCGGGAGAGCCCGTTTACACAGATACGCAGTATTTT
TRBJ2-7,NA,TRBV7-9,TRBD2,CASSFLAGEVYEQYF,TGTGCCAGCAGCTTCTTAGCGGGAGAGGTATACGAGCAGTACTTC
TRBJ1-1,NA,TRBV4-1,NA,CASSQARRTFEAFF,TGCGCCAGCAGCCAAGCGAGACGGACCTTTGAAGCTTTCTTT
TRBJ1-1,NA,TRBV7-8,NA,CASSHRGTEAFF,TGTGCCAGCAGCCACCGAGGGACTGAAGCTTTCTTT
TRBJ2-7,NA,TRBV5-1,NA,CASSRDILYFSYEQYF,TGCGCCAGCAGCAGGGACATCCTCTACTTCTCCTACGAGCAGTACTTC
TRBJ1-5,NA,TRBV28,TRBD1,CASSLEQGSNQPQHF,TGTGCCAGCAGTCTTGAACAGGGGAGCAATCAGCCCCAGCATTTT
TRBJ1-1,once,TRBV27,TRBD1,CASSLSVMDRVGQAFF,TGTGCCAGCAGTTTATCAGTGATGGACAGGGTTGGCCAAGCTTTCTTT
TRBJ1-2,NA,TRBV6-1,NA,CASSEVKREGYTF,TGTGCCAGCAGTGAAGTGAAACGGGAGGGCTACACCTTC
TRBJ2-1,NA,TRBV29-1,TRBD2,CSVAGGLAGDNEQFF,TGCAGCGTTGCGGGGGGACTAGCGGGAGACAATGAGCAGTTCTTC
TRBJ2-7,NA,TRBV11-2,NA,CASSLGSGWDHEQYF,TGTGCCAGCAGCTTAGGCAGCGGTTGGGACCACGAGCAGTACTTC
TRBJ2-3,NA,TRBV6-5,NA,CASSVGSTDTQYF,TGTGCCAGCAGTGTCGGGAGCACAGATACGCAGTATTTT
TRBJ1-1,NA,TRBV10-2,NA,CASSLGNTEAFF,TGCGCCAGCAGTTTGGGGAACACTGAAGCTTTCTTT
TRBJ1-3,NA,TRBV7-9,NA,CASSLGDSGNTIYF,TGTGCCAGCAGCTTGGGGGACTCTGGAAACACCATATATTTT
TRBJ2-7,NA,TRBV7-8,NA,CASSLARRGPAVYEQYF,TGTGCCAGCAGCTTAGCCCGGCGGGGCCCGGCGGTCTACGAGCAGTACTTC
TRBJ1-2,once,TRBV7-9,NA,CASSPLADSYGYTF,TGTGCCAGCAGCCCGCTTGCGGACTCCTATGGCTACACCTTC
TRBJ2-1,NA,TRBV7-8,TRBD2,CASSPRYGTSGVGQFF,TGTGCCAGCAGCCCCCGTTATGGGACTAGCGGGGTGGGGCAGTTCTTC
TRBJ1-2,NA,TRBV29-1,NA,CSVGGKGGFGGYTF,TGCAGCGTTGGGGGAAAGGGGGGTTTCGGTGGCTACACCTTC
TRBJ2-6,few,TRBV21-1,NA,CASRSQGTPFYSGANVLTF,TGTGCCAGCCGTTCTCAGGGGACACCCTTTTACTCTGGGGCCAACGTCCTGACTTTC
TRBJ1-1,once,TRBV7-8,TRBD1,CASSIGTGLTEAFF,TGTGCCAGCAGCATCGGGACAGGGTTAACTGAAGCTTTCTTT
TRBJ2-7,once,TRBV6-1,TRBD1,CASSPGTGPYEQYF,TGTGCCAGCAGCCCCGGGACAGGGCCCTACGAGCAGTACTTC
TRBJ2-1,NA,TRBV9,NA,CASSAPLGEQFF,TGTGCCAGCAGCGCCCCGTTGGGTGAGCAGTTCTTC
TRBJ1-2,NA,TRBV9,NA,CASLGTSNYGYTF,TGTGCCAGCCTTGGGACCTCTAACTATGGCTACACCTTC
TRBJ2-6,NA,TRBV9,TRBD2,CASSLAGGGSGANVLTF,TGTGCCAGCAGTTTAGCGGGAGGAGGTTCTGGGGCCAACGTCCTGACTTTC
TRBJ2-6,NA,TRBV28,NA,CASSFRGVTLSGANVLTF,TGTGCCAGCAGTTTCCGTGGAGTGACGCTCTCTGGGGCCAACGTCCTGACTTTC
TRBJ1-2,NA,TRBV6-5,NA,CASSYSTGSNYGYTF,TGTGCCAGCAGTTACTCTACAGGGTCGAACTATGGCTACACCTTC
TRBJ2-3,once,TRBV19,TRBD2,CASIHPGEGTQYF,TGTGCCAGTATCCACCCGGGGGAGGGAACGCAGTATTTT
TRBJ2-3,NA,TRBV4-2,NA,CASSSTVADTQYF,TGTGCCAGCAGCTCCACGGTCGCAGATACGCAGTATTTT
TRBJ2-1,NA,TRBV7-9,TRBD1,CASSPRDRGRYNEQFF,TGTGCCAGCAGCCCACGCGACAGGGGACGGTACAATGAGCAGTTCTTC
TRBJ2-1,NA,TRBV30,TRBD2,CAWSSGLAVESSYNEQFF,TGTGCCTGGAGTAGTGGACTAGCGGTGGAGAGCTCCTACAATGAGCAGTTCTTC
TRBJ2-3,once,TRBV4-2,NA,CASSQEALSVFTDTQYF,TGTGCCAGCAGCCAGGAAGCCCTCTCCGTATTTACAGATACGCAGTATTTT
TRBJ2-7,NA,TRBV4-1,NA,CASSQASGGGGTYEQYF,TGCGCCAGCAGTCAAGCAAGCGGGGGAGGGGGCACCTACGAGCAGTACTTC
TRBJ2-7,NA,TRBV29-1,TRBD2,CSVHLTSGEQYF,TGCAGCGTTCACTTGACTAGCGGCGAGCAGTACTTC
TRBJ1-1,NA,TRBV27,TRBD1,CASRLGQGNTEAFF,TGTGCCAGCAGGTTGGGACAGGGGAACACTGAAGCTTTCTTT
TRBJ2-7,NA,TRBV19,NA,CASSLDSYYEQYF,TGTGCCAGTAGTCTGGACTCGTACTACGAGCAGTACTTC
TRBJ1-1,NA,TRBV10-3,TRBD1,CAISRTGENTEAFF,TGTGCCATCAGCCGGACAGGGGAGAACACTGAAGCTTTCTTT